The text below deals with one T cell receptor beta chain. Its antigen is not yet known. The record has no base qualities; no much larger clone is one base away. Peripheral blood CD8+ and CD4+ T cells from healthy donors, Susac syndrome patients and multiple sclerosis patients were profiled by high-throughput TCR beta sequencing. The Susac syndrome patients fulfilled recently defined diagnostic criteria for definite or probable disease. Bulk CD8+ and CD4+ T cells were purified by magnetic negative isolation, while CD8+ TEMRA cells were enriched using FACS. Blood was drawn into EDTA tubes, processed within 24 hours, and PBMCs were isolated by density gradient centrifugation. PBMCs intended for TCR sequencing were cryopreserved in liquid nitrogen and were subsequently thawed in a 37 degrees C water bath. Purity of sorted or isolated CD4+, CD8+ and CD8+ TEMRA cells was at least 90%. These data originate in a study of CD8 T cells in Susac syndrome (dated 2019 in TCRdb). Context from the whole study: Of the Susac syndrome patients who were sequenced, under ten were in clinical remission while roughly 6 had clinically active disease. Repertoire sequencing was used to test whether CD8+ T cell activation and differentiation in Susac syndrome was antigen driven. At blood withdrawal, Susac syndrome patients were either therapy-naive, taking corticosteroids (in some cases with IVIg as well), or taking IVIg alone. Study-level results and caveats: In patients with Susac syndrome, the CD4+ T cell repertoire showed no detectable clonal expansion. The number of individuals in the TCR sequencing and HLA analysis was recognized as being relatively small.

Measured from the cysteine to the phenylalanine, the CDR3 is 13 residues long. The read is trimmed to its CDR3 DNA, 39 bases read in frame from base 1. The junction shows trimming of 0 bases on V and 7 bases on J, plus 10 bases between the germline ends. CDR1 and CDR2, looked up from the germline V gene, are ENHRY and SYGVKD. RNA was extracted using the RNeasy kit, and about 0.5 to 1 microgram was reverse transcribed with random hexamers. TCR beta CDR3 regions were amplified with the immunoSEQ multiplex PCR assay covering 54 Vbeta and 13 Jbeta segments. PCR amplification bias was corrected using a synthetic template baseline for primer optimization and computational correction. As for the original processing: Reads were annotated to V, D and J genes per IMGT and analyzed with immunoSEQ Analyzer, keeping only productive sequences. To calculate clonality, Shannon entropy was normalized by log2 of the number of productive unique sequences and then subtracted from one. For each patient and control, public and private clones were evaluated among the 100 most prevalent clones. Clones were defined as Susac-specific when absent from the healthy and MS cohorts, from over a thousand published viral clones and from other ImmuneACCESS disease sequences. The raw public data were reprocessed by TCRdb itself: fastp quality trimming at Q25, MiXCR clonotype calling, in-frame beta chains only. Each CDR3 protein gets just one entry, which takes the most common genes and DNA from the rows behind it. TCRdb, not the original authors, processed these V and J calls. The sample yields over 150,000 distinct CDR3 sequences; just under 95% were counted once. The ten largest account for 0.099% of the sample.

The sequencing input was CD4+ T cells from PBMCs. The sequence was collected from a human donor with Susac syndrome. In this chain, TRBV10-3 is recombined with TRBJ2-7; no D gene call is confident. In nucleotide form, the sequence is TGTGCCATCAGTGAGTCGATAGGGCGGGAGCAGTACTTC. Translated, this is CAISESIGREQYF.